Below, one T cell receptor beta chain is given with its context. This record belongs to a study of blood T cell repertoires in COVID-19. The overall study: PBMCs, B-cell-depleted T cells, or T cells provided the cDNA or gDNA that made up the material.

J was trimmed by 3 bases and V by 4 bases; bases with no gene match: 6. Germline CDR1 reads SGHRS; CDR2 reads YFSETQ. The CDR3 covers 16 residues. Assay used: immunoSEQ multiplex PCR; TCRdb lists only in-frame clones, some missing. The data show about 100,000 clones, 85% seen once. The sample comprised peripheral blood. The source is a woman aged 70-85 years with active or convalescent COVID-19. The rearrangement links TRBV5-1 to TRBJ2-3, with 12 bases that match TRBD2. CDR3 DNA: TGCGCCAGCAGCGCAACCGGACTAGCGGGGACAGATACGCAGTATTTT. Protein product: CASSATGLAGTDTQYF.